Sequencing of this T cell receptor (beta chain) was carried out in a study of T cell responses to AZD1222 COVID-19 vaccine. Study-wide results and limits: Distributed over spike, vaccine-associated CD4 TCRs predominated at 160-218 and 743-854.

TCRdb's table, derived via immunoSEQ multiplex PCR, lists solely in-frame clones and lacks some. The sample has 150,000 or so clones; 90% are singletons. About this clone: Its antigen is unknown.

This TCR was sampled from an adult in good health. The starting material was peripheral blood, obtained on day 0 of AZD1222 vaccination.

The CDR3 region is CASRPQTGSEAFF. The CDR3, as DNA: TGTGCCAGCAGGCCTCAAACAGGGTCTGAAGCTTTCTTT. V usage is TRBV7-2 and J usage is TRBJ1-1, with D perhaps matching TRBD1 (6 bases). Germline values: CDR1 SGHTA, CDR2 FQGNSA. V dropped 6 bases and J dropped 6 bases, with 14 bases sitting between them. The CDR3 contains 13 residues. Full variable domain (rest looked up from reference TRBV7-2 and TRBJ1-1): GAGVSQSPSNKVTEKGKDVELRCDPISGHTALYWYRQSLGQGLEFLIYFQGNSAPDKSGLPSDRFSAERTGGSVSTLTIQRTQQEDSAVYLCASRPQTGSEAFFGQGTRLTVV.